This T cell receptor (beta chain) stems from a study of OX40 agonist ivuxolimab in advanced cancers. For the study at large: Patients were treated with intravenous ivuxolimab, dosed at 0.01 to 10 mg/kg and infused every 2 weeks. Study results and limitations: CD8+ T cells were the subset that, on average, had more expanded clones than CD4+. At 0.1-3.0 mg/kg, partial responders had clonal expansion among the lowest observed.

Profiled with immunoSEQ multiplex PCR; TCRdb holds only in-frame clones, not every one. The profile covers 98,000 or so clones, with 91% appearing a single time and roughly 0.66% taken by the ten largest. V shed 11 bases and J 0 bases; nucleotides not matched to a gene: 7. CDR3 size: 14 residues. The V gene's germline CDR1 is MNHEY and CDR2 SVGAGI. As concerns this clone: The antigen remains unidentified.

The origin of this receptor is an adult with an advanced solid tumor such as melanoma, head and neck, liver or kidney cancer. This specimen was CD4+ or CD8+ T cells sorted from blood, taken in a trial of the OX40 agonist ivuxolimab. The chain employs TRBV6-5 and TRBJ2-1, with 7 bases that match TRBD2. The CDR3 region is CACRPSGSYNEQFF. The CDR3 DNA reads TGTGCCTGCCGGCCTAGCGGCTCCTACAATGAGCAGTTCTTC.